This passage covers 30 T cell receptor beta chains from one sample sequenced in a study of T cell responses to AZD1222 COVID-19 vaccine. TCRdb's copy holds only in-frame clones and misses some; the assay was immunoSEQ multiplex PCR. The repertoire holds some 200,000 clones, with roughly 88% as singletons. This specimen was peripheral blood, taken on day 0 of AZD1222 vaccination. The source of these receptors is an adult in good health.

Note on this clone: Other nucleotide sequences in the sample specify the same CDR3. The chain links TRBV24-1 to TRBJ2-7; a weak D match, TRBD2 (5 bases). The CDR3 runs to 11 residues. Germline V gene sequence: CDR1 KGHDR, CDR2 SFDVKD. V lost 10 bases and J lost 3, with 9 bases in between. The CDR3 sequence: CATSEGYEQYF. CDR3 DNA: TGTGCCACAAGCGAGGGCTACGAGCAGTACTTC.

This chain connects TRBV19 to TRBJ2-5; D is perhaps TRBD2 (5 bases). The CDR3 has 15 residues. The V end lost 7 bases, the J end lost 7 bases, and 22 bases lay between the germline ends. CDR1 and CDR2 from the germline V gene are LNHDA and SQIVND (reference sequence). For the CDR3, the DNA is TGTGCCAGTACTGACGGGGTATCGGCCCCAAGGACCCAGTACTTC. As protein: CASTDGVSAPRTQYF.

The chain carries TRBV4-2 and TRBJ2-7; tentative D call: TRBD1 (5 bases). Germline V lookup: CDR1 LGHNA, CDR2 YNFKEQ. The ends were cut back, 3 bases at V and 2 bases at J, with 17 bases in the middle. The CDR3 loop spans 16 amino acids. The CDR3 DNA is TGTGCCAGCAGCCAGGAAACAGGTTTTGCGGCCTACGAGCAGTACTTC. It is translated as CASSQETGFAAYEQYF.

The chain links TRBV6-2 or TRBV6-3 to TRBJ1-6, with TRBD1 matching over 11 bases. Germline CDR1 reads MNHEY; CDR2 reads SVGEGT. Losses at the gene ends were 0 bases for V and 3 bases for J; bases not matched to a gene: 7. The CDR3 is 19 amino acids. In nucleotides, the CDR3 is TGTGCCAGCAGTTACTCGATCGCCGGGACAGGGGGCTATAATTCACCCCTCCACTTT. Protein sequence: CASSYSIAGTGGYNSPLHF.

For the CDR3, the DNA is TGTGCCAGCAGCCTAGGACATGAGCAGTTCTTC. It yields the protein CASSLGHEQFF. This rearrangement joins TRBV7-3 to TRBJ2-1; D is undetermined. The ends were cut back, 5 bases at V and 8 bases at J, with 7 bases in the middle. This CDR3 contains 11 residues. Germline lookup yields CDR1 SGHTA and CDR2 FQGTGA.

The V call is TRBV5-1, the J call TRBJ1-2; TRBD1 is a possible D gene (5 bases). Trimming took 0 bases from V and 6 from J, leaving 12 bases between them. Per the germline V gene, CDR1 is SGHRS and CDR2 is YFSETQ. CDR3 length: 14 amino acids. CDR3 bases: TGCGCCAGCAGCTTGGAGGGACTCTCGAATGGCTACACCTTC. Translating it yields CASSLEGLSNGYTF.

This chain links TRBV2 with TRBJ1-3; possibly TRBD1 for D (6 bases). This CDR3 spans 15 amino acids. Germline loops: CDR1 SNHLY, CDR2 FYNNEI. Trimming pared 0 bases from V and 5 bases from J, leaving 11 bases between. The CDR3 here is CASSEAMQGRNTIYF. CDR3 nucleotide sequence: TGTGCCAGCAGTGAAGCCATGCAGGGGAGAAACACCATATATTTT.

This rearrangement joins TRBV9 to TRBJ2-1; 10 bases are shared with TRBD2. The J segment lost 8 bases and the V segment lost 3 bases, leaving 17 bases of the junction unmatched. This CDR3 is built from 18 residues. Germline CDR1 is SGDLS and CDR2 is YYNGEE. This CDR3 is CASSDHPSGSSGRYEQFF. CDR3 DNA sequence: TGTGCCAGCAGCGATCACCCGAGTGGGTCTAGCGGGAGATATGAGCAGTTCTTC.

The chain recombines TRBV5-6 with TRBJ2-1; D remains unclear. Trimming shortened V by 6 bases and J by 8 bases, and 21 bases separated the two germline ends. This CDR3 contains 15 residues. The germline gives CDR1 SGHDT, CDR2 YYEEEE. In DNA form, the CDR3 reads TGTGCCAGCACCCCCCTCGGTGGACCGGCCGATGAGCAGTTCTTC. Translation: CASTPLGGPADEQFF.

The V call is TRBV28, the J call TRBJ1-4; TRBD1 aligns across 9 bases. V was pared by 8 bases and J by 5 bases, with 6 bases of the junction left unmatched. In germline, CDR1 is MDHEN, CDR2 SYDVKM. The CDR3 extends over 14 amino acids. The CDR3 is CASQKQGANEKLFF. The DNA of the CDR3 is TGTGCCAGCCAAAAACAGGGGGCGAATGAAAAACTGTTTTTT. Drawing the rest from reference TRBV28 and TRBJ1-4, the complete variable domain is DVKVTQSSRYLVKRTGEKVFLECVQDMDHENMFWYRQDPGLGLRLIYFSYDVKMKEKGDIPEGYSVSREKKERFSLILESASTNQTSMYLCASQKQGANEKLFFGSGTQLSVL.

The J gene is TRBJ1-1, the V gene TRBV10-3; no firm D call. V was shortened by 0 bases and J by 8 bases, with 10 bases between the two germline ends. This CDR3 is 13 amino acids long. CDR1 ENHRY and CDR2 SYGVKD come from the germline V gene. The CDR3 DNA sequence: TGTGCCATCAGTGAGTCGTGGGATTTAGAAGCTTTCTTT. Protein product: CAISESWDLEAFF.

The rearrangement joins TRBV18 to TRBJ2-2; the D is unclear. Trimming took off 5 bases at V and 0 bases at J, with 13 bases between the two ends. Germline CDR1 is KGHSH and CDR2 is LQKENI. The CDR3 consists of 16 residues. The CDR3 spells CASSARQRTNTGELFF. The CDR3 DNA sequence: TGTGCCAGCTCAGCAAGACAAAGGACGAACACCGGGGAGCTGTTTTTT. The whole variable domain, remainder taken from reference TRBV18 and TRBJ2-2, is NAGVMQNPRHLVRRRGQEARLRCSPMKGHSHVYWYRQLPEEGLKFMVYLQKENIIDESGMPKERFSAEFPKEGPSILRIQQVVRGDSAAYFCASSARQRTNTGELFFGEGSRLTVL.

The chain combines TRBV24-1 with TRBJ2-1; unclear D gene. The V gene's germline CDR1 is KGHDR and CDR2 SFDVKD. This CDR3 region has 14 residues. V lost 0 bases and J 5 bases, leaving 7 bases between the germline ends. In nucleotides, the CDR3 is TGTGCCACCAGTGATTTGGGGAAACACAATGAGCAGTTCTTC. Translating gives CATSDLGKHNEQFF.

This clone has only one observation. The V call is TRBV5-6, the J call TRBJ1-2; TRBD1 might be the D (5 bases). Germline V gene lookup returns CDR1 SGHDT and CDR2 YYEEEE. CDR3 size: 15 residues. V lost 0 bases and J lost 4, with 13 bases in between. CDR3 loop: CASSLVRQTTYGYTF. DNA of the CDR3: TGTGCCAGCAGCTTGGTTCGACAGACGACCTATGGCTACACCTTC.

The genes are TRBV25-1 and TRBJ1-1; D not certain. Trimming left V 6 bases short and J 4 bases short, with 12 bases between. Looked up from germline, CDR1 is MGHDK and CDR2 is SYGVNS. The CDR3 sequence is 13 residues long. CDR3 protein: CASSFKRGTEAFF. The CDR3 DNA reads as TGTGCCAGCAGCTTCAAACGGGGCACTGAAGCTTTCTTT.

This chain connects TRBV12-2 to TRBJ1-5; no check of the table's D call, TRBD1, against the DNA was made. TRBV12-2 is tagged as a pseudogene. This CDR3 region has 15 residues. The CDR3 DNA is TGTGCAAGTCGCTTTAACAGGGGAGCCAATCAGCCCCAGCATTTT. Protein sequence: CASRFNRGANQPQHF.

This chain links TRBV4-2 with TRBJ2-3, with TRBD2 matching over 16 bases. Germline assignment: CDR1 LGHNA and CDR2 YNFKEQ. This CDR3 is 20 amino acids long. J gave up 7 bases and V 4 bases, and 17 bases lay outside the gene matches. CDR3 DNA: TGTGCCAGCAGCCCACCCGGGACTAGCGGGGGGGCCCGCCTTTTAAATACGCAGTATTTT. Translation gives CASSPPGTSGGARLLNTQYF.

The rearrangement uses TRBV7-6 and TRBJ1-5; TRBD1 matches 7 bases. The length of the CDR3 is 16 residues. CDR1 and CDR2 from the germline V gene are SGHVS and FNYEAQ. Trimming at V came to 5 bases and at J to 5 bases, leaving 12 bases not matched to a gene. The CDR3 here is CASSRQTGEIDQPQHF. CDR3 sequence (DNA): TGTGCCAGCAGCCGCCAAACAGGGGAGATAGATCAGCCCCAGCATTTT.

This clone was observed a single time. The J gene is TRBJ2-3, the V gene TRBV19, with D perhaps matching TRBD2 (6 bases). This CDR3 has 15 amino acids. Trimming took 5 bases from V and 0 from J, leaving 12 bases between them. Germline V CDR1 and CDR2: LNHDA, SQIVND (reference sequence). CDR3 protein: CASSSSSGSTDTQYF. The DNA for the CDR3 is TGTGCCAGTAGTTCTAGTAGCGGCAGCACAGATACGCAGTATTTT.

This clone occurred once. V and J are TRBV5-4 and TRBJ1-2, with 8 bases that match TRBD1. V was clipped by 2 bases and J by 7 bases; unmatched bases: 7. The CDR3 covers 14 residues. Germline V gene lookup returns CDR1 SGHNT and CDR2 YYREEE (reference sequence). CDR3 DNA: TGTGCCAGCAGCTTAGTAGGACAGGGTGTTGGCTACACCTTC. Its protein is CASSLVGQGVGYTF.

This clone was found once. V usage is TRBV19 and J usage is TRBJ2-3; 9 positions agree with TRBD2. The J segment lost 2 bases and the V segment lost 4 bases, leaving 7 bases of the junction unmatched. Germline values: CDR1 LNHDA, CDR2 SQIVND (reference sequence). The CDR3 totals 16 residues. The CDR3, as DNA: TGTGCCAGTAGTACATGGACTAGCGCCTCCACAGATACGCAGTATTTT. Translating gives CASSTWTSASTDTQYF.

The genes are TRBV4-1 and TRBJ2-7; D not certain. Germline CDR1 is MGHRA and CDR2 is YSYEKL. The CDR3 sequence is 16 residues long. Deletions cut 4 bases from V and 7 bases from J, with 23 bases between. Here the CDR3 reads CASSLPPWAEVREQYF. Here the CDR3 DNA reads TGCGCCAGCAGCCTCCCCCCCTGGGCTGAGGTACGTGAGCAGTACTTC.

J is TRBJ2-7 and V is TRBV11-2, with D perhaps matching TRBD1 or TRBD2 (6 bases each). This CDR3 is built from 17 residues. Germline V CDR1 and CDR2: SGHAT, FQNNGV. Trimming took 4 bases from V and 0 from J, leaving 19 bases between them. The CDR3, as DNA: TGTGCCAGCAGCTCGACCGGGGGCAGGGGCTACTCCTACGAGCAGTACTTC. It encodes CASSSTGGRGYSYEQYF. Full variable domain (remainder filled in from reference TRBV11-2 and TRBJ2-7): EAGVAQSPRYKIIEKRQSVAFWCNPISGHATLYWYQQILGQGPKLLIQFQNNGVVDDSQLPKDRFSAERLKGVDSTLKIQPAKLEDSAVYLCASSSTGGRGYSYEQYFGPGTRLTVT.

This clone occurred once. The CDR3 protein is CAISVARGVMNTEAFF. The CDR3 DNA reads TGTGCCATCAGTGTAGCCAGGGGAGTGATGAACACTGAAGCTTTCTTT. V is TRBV10-3 and J is TRBJ1-1; D might be TRBD1 (6 bases). V was clipped by 4 bases and J by 0 bases, with 15 bases between them. The CDR3 has 16 residues. Germline loops: CDR1 ENHRY, CDR2 SYGVKD.

The chain joins TRBV6-5 to TRBJ1-2; D is perhaps TRBD1 (6 bases). V lost 8 bases and J lost 2, with 18 bases in between. CDR1 is MNHEY and CDR2 is SVGAGI in the germline V gene. CDR3 length equals 15 residues. CDR3 DNA sequence: TGTGCCAGCCGAGAAAGGGGGGGCAGGAACTATGGCTACACCTTC. The encoded protein is CASRERGGRNYGYTF.

V and J are TRBV7-7 and TRBJ2-7; the D gene is possibly TRBD2 (6 bases). V shed 5 bases and J shed 7 bases, with 15 bases lying between them. Germline CDR1 is SSHAT and CDR2 is FNYEAQ (reference sequence). This CDR3 is 13 amino acids long. The CDR3, as DNA: TGTGCCAGCAGCCAGGGATCCCGGGGGGAGCAGTACTTC. Amino acid sequence: CASSQGSRGEQYF.

V gene TRBV18 combines with J gene TRBJ1-1, with unresolved D. V was pared by 2 bases and J by 5 bases, with 9 bases between. CDR3 length: 13 residues. Germline CDR1 and CDR2: KGHSH and LQKENI. CDR3 amino acids: CASSPNSMTEAFF. The CDR3 DNA is TGTGCCAGCTCACCAAACAGCATGACTGAAGCTTTCTTT. The full variable domain, in which reference TRBV18 and TRBJ1-1 provide the parts outside the CDR3, is NAGVMQNPRHLVRRRGQEARLRCSPMKGHSHVYWYRQLPEEGLKFMVYLQKENIIDESGMPKERFSAEFPKEGPSILRIQQVVRGDSAAYFCASSPNSMTEAFFGQGTRLTVV.

The V and J genes are TRBV5-4 and TRBJ2-2; 10 bases map to TRBD2. CDR1 is SGHNT, CDR2 YYREEE, per germline (reference sequence). Trimming at V came to 0 bases and at J to 0 bases, leaving 2 bases not matched to a gene. This CDR3 region has 17 residues. The CDR3 protein is CASSLGGTSANTGELFF. As DNA, the CDR3 is TGTGCCAGCAGCTTGGGGGGGACTAGCGCGAACACCGGGGAGCTGTTTTTT.

This clone has only one observation. The rearrangement joins TRBV20-1 to TRBJ1-2; TRBD1 agrees at 7 bases. Germline CDR1 is DFQATT and CDR2 is SNEGSKA (reference sequence). After removal of 5 bases from V and 4 bases from J, the junction contained 1 base not matched to a gene. The CDR3 is 11 residues long. The CDR3 nucleotides read TGCAGTGCTTGGGACAGCTATGGCTACACCTTC. Translated, it gives CSAWDSYGYTF.

The rearrangement joins TRBV9 to TRBJ1-2; 7 nucleotides agree with TRBD1. Germline lookup yields CDR1 SGDLS and CDR2 YYNGEE. The CDR3 is 14 amino acids. V dropped 4 bases and J dropped 5; count of bases not matched to a gene: 8. The CDR3 region is CASSNTGQVYGYTF. CDR3 coding DNA: TGTGCCAGCAGCAATACCGGACAGGTTTATGGCTACACCTTC.